This is a list of T cell receptor beta chains from one sample in a study of cytomegalovirus exposure and HLA in healthy donors. TCRdb keeps only in-frame clones here, not all; method: immunoSEQ multiplex PCR. The sample table includes about 140,000 clones. The specimen was PBMCs. All receptors derive from a man in his forties in good health and CMV-seronegative. Each CDR3 is given with its conserved first and last residue. Fields, in order: V gene, D gene, J gene, CDR3 DNA, CDR3 protein. D genes are given only for firm matches.

>TRBV7-2|-|TRBJ2-7
TGTGCCAGCAGCTTGTATCTAGATGGCGAGCAGTACTTC
CASSLYLDGEQYF
>TRBV28|TRBD1|TRBJ2-7
TGTGCCAGCAGTTCCCGGACAGGGGGCCTCTACGAGCAGTACTTC
CASSSRTGGLYEQYF
>TRBV7-2|-|TRBJ2-7
TGTGCCAGCAGCACCACAGGGCCCCAAGCCTACGAGCAGTACTTC
CASSTTGPQAYEQYF
>TRBV10-3|TRBD1|TRBJ1-1
TGTGCCATCAGCAAGACAGGGACGGGCCCGAACACTGAAGCTTTCTTT
CAISKTGTGPNTEAFF
>TRBV28|TRBD1|TRBJ1-2
TGTGCCAGCAGTTTATCTGGAACAGGGGGCTCAGTTTATGGCTACACCTTC
CASSLSGTGGSVYGYTF
>TRBV6-1|-|TRBJ1-4
TGTGCCAGCATTCGGACAGACCGCCCCGAAAAACTGTTTTTT
CASIRTDRPEKLFF
>TRBV5-1|-|TRBJ1-6
TGCGCCAGCAGCTCCCGGGACACTAATTCACCCCTCCACTTT
CASSSRDTNSPLHF
>TRBV7-9|TRBD1|TRBJ2-3
TGTGCCAGCAGGCAAGGGACAGGGGCAACAGATACGCAGTATTTT
CASRQGTGATDTQYF
>TRBV27|-|TRBJ1-2
TGTGCCAGCGGTCTTACAGGGAACTATGGCTACACCTTC
CASGLTGNYGYTF
>TRBV13|TRBD2|TRBJ2-2
TGTGCCAGCAGCTTACGACTAGCGGGGAACACCGGGGAGCTGTTTTTT
CASSLRLAGNTGELFF
>TRBV5-1|TRBD2|TRBJ2-3
TGCGCCAGCAGCCCTGGGGAGGGTACGCAGTATTTT
CASSPGEGTQYF
>TRBV4-3|TRBD2|TRBJ2-7
TGCGCCAGCAGCCAAGATCGTGCTAGCGGGGGCCAAGATCACGGAACCTACGAGCAGTACTTC
CASSQDRASGGQDHGTYEQYF
>TRBV25-1|-|TRBJ1-2
TGTGCCAGCAGGGGGGGTTGGGGCTACACCTTC
CASRGGWGYTF
>TRBV6-5|-|TRBJ2-5
TGTGCCAGCAGTCCCTGGACAGCCCAAGAGACCCAGTACTTC
CASSPWTAQETQYF
>TRBV5-1|-|TRBJ2-7
TGCGCCAGCAGCTCCATGTCCGGGACTGAGTTTGAGCAGTACTTC
CASSSMSGTEFEQYF
>TRBV7-9|-|TRBJ1-1
TGTGCCAGCAGCTTAAGCGGGGCAGGGGCGAACACTGAAGCTTTCTTT
CASSLSGAGANTEAFF
>TRBV5-5|TRBD1|TRBJ2-7
TGTGCCAGCAGCTTGGCACGGGACAGGGGAAACGAGCAGTACTTC
CASSLARDRGNEQYF
>TRBV29-1|TRBD1|TRBJ2-5
TGCAGCGTTGCGGACAGGTTACAAGAGACCCAGTACTTC
CSVADRLQETQYF
>TRBV5-4|TRBD1|TRBJ1-1
TGTGCCAGCAGCTCGCAAGACAGGGCCCTGAACACTGAAGCTTTCTTT
CASSSQDRALNTEAFF
>TRBV5-1|TRBD2|TRBJ2-3
TGCGCCAGCAGCCCCGGGACTAGCGGGGACACAGATACGCAGTATTTT
CASSPGTSGDTDTQYF
>TRBV5-1|-|TRBJ1-2
TGCGCCAGCAGCTTGGGGGGCCCGCTCTATGGCTACACCTTC
CASSLGGPLYGYTF
>TRBV5-1|TRBD2|TRBJ2-7
TGCGCCAGCAGCCCTCAGGCGGGGGGGCCCTACGAGCAGTACTTC
CASSPQAGGPYEQYF
>TRBV7-2|TRBD1|TRBJ1-2
TGTGCCAGCATGGACTTGGGGACAGGCTATGGCTACACCTTC
CASMDLGTGYGYTF
>TRBV5-1|TRBD1|TRBJ1-2
TGCGCCAGCAGCATCGGGACAGGGTATGGCTACACCTTC
CASSIGTGYGYTF
>TRBV4-2|TRBD1|TRBJ1-4
TGTGCCAGCCGTGGTACAGGGGGTGAAAAACTGTTTTTT
CASRGTGGEKLFF
>TRBV29-1|-|TRBJ1-2
TGCAGCGTTCCCTTAATCTCTGGGGGCGAGCGAGGGTATGGCTACACCTTC
CSVPLISGGERGYGYTF
>TRBV19|TRBD2|TRBJ2-1
TGTGCCACCCTAGCGGGGAGCTCCTACAATGAGCAGTTCTTC
CATLAGSSYNEQFF
>TRBV28|-|TRBJ2-3
TGTGCCAGCCGGGTTAACACAGATACGCAGTATTTT
CASRVNTDTQYF
>TRBV9|-|TRBJ1-3
TGTGCCAGCAGCGAAGACAGTCATGGAAACACCATATATTTT
CASSEDSHGNTIYF
>TRBV5-1|TRBD1|TRBJ2-3
TGCGCCAGCAGCCCTGGATGGTTGGGGACAGGGGGTACGCAGTATTTT
CASSPGWLGTGGTQYF
>TRBV7-8|-|TRBJ1-2
TGTGCCAGCAGCGGACCACAAGCCAGGGTTAAGGGCTACACCTTC
CASSGPQARVKGYTF
>TRBV5-1|-|TRBJ1-2
TGCGCCAGCAGCTTGTCCATAGTAGGGCAGGGCAACTATGGCTACACCTTC
CASSLSIVGQGNYGYTF
>TRBV6-5|-|TRBJ1-1
TGTGCCAGCAGTTACTCAGCAGGGCTGAACACTGAAGCTTTCTTT
CASSYSAGLNTEAFF
>TRBV5-6|-|TRBJ1-1
TGTGCCAGCCTGTGGAGGACGGGGACTGAAGCTTTCTTT
CASLWRTGTEAFF
>TRBV7-9|-|TRBJ2-7
TGTGCCAGCAGCTTATCCCGGGCAGGGGCTTTCTCCTACGAGCAGTACTTC
CASSLSRAGAFSYEQYF
>TRBV15|TRBD1|TRBJ1-2
TGTGCCACCAGCAGAGATACATCTAAACTTCGGACAGGGAGACACTATGGCTACACCTTC
CATSRDTSKLRTGRHYGYTF
>TRBV10-3|-|TRBJ2-7
TGTGCCATCAGTGAGTCATCGGGACACTCCTACGAGCAGTACTTC
CAISESSGHSYEQYF
>TRBV4-2|TRBD1|TRBJ1-1
TGTGCCAGCAGCCGCCACGACAGGGGTGCTGAAGCTTTCTTT
CASSRHDRGAEAFF
>TRBV6-5|-|TRBJ2-7
TGTGCCAGCAGTTCCCCATCATCCGGGACACCCTACGAGCAGTACTTC
CASSSPSSGTPYEQYF
>TRBV4-2|TRBD2|TRBJ2-7
TGTGCCAGCAGCCAACAAACGGGAGGCACCTACGAGCAGTACTTC
CASSQQTGGTYEQYF
>TRBV7-2|-|TRBJ1-2
TGTGCCAGCAGCTTAGGAAGGGGGTATGGCTACACCTTC
CASSLGRGYGYTF
>TRBV29-1|TRBD1|TRBJ1-4
TGCAGCGTTGATGGGCAGGGGGCCGATGAAAAACTGTTTTTT
CSVDGQGADEKLFF
>TRBV10-3|TRBD1|TRBJ2-3
TGTGCCATCAGTGACATGGGACAGGGGGTTGATACGCAGTATTTT
CAISDMGQGVDTQYF
>TRBV7-9|TRBD1|TRBJ1-1
TGTGCCAGCAGCTTATCACAGGGGAAGACTGAAGCTTTCTTT
CASSLSQGKTEAFF
>TRBV4-3|-|TRBJ1-6
TGCGCCAGCAGCGTAGTTCTTTATAATTCACCCCTCCACTTT
CASSVVLYNSPLHF
>TRBV28|-|TRBJ2-5
TGTGCCAGCAGGCTCCGGGCAGGGGTACTCCTACCGTCGGGGCAGTACTTC
CASRLRAGVLLPSGQYF